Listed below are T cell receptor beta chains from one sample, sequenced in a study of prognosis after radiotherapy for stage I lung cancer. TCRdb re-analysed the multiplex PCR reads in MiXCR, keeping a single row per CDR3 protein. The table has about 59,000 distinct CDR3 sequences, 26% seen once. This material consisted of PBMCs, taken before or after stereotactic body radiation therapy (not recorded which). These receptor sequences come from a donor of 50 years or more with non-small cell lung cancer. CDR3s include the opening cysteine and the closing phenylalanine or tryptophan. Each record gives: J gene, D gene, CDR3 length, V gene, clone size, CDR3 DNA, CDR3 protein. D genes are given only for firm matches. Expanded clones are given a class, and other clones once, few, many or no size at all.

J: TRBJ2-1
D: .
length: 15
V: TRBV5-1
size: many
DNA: TGCGCCAGCAGCTTGGAGTGGTCCCTACGGAGTGAGCAGTTCTTC
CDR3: CASSLEWSLRSEQFF

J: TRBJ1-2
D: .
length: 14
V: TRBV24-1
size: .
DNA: TGTGCCACCAGTGACCGGATATGGAACTATGGCTACACCTTC
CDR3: CATSDRIWNYGYTF

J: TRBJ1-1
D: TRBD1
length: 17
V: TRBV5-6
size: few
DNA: TGTGCCAGCAGCACTTTGGACAGGGCTTTGGGGAACACTGAAGCTTTCTTT
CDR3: CASSTLDRALGNTEAFF

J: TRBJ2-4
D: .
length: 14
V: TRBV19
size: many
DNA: TGTGCCAGTAGGCAACAGGGAACCAAAAACATTCAGTACTTC
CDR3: CASRQQGTKNIQYF

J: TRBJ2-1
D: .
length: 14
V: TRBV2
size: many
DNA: TGTGCCAGCACCCCCGGGGGGCCCGGGAATGAGCAGTTCTTC
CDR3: CASTPGGPGNEQFF

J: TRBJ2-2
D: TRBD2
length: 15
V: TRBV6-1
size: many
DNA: TGTGCCAGCAGAAGTGATAGCGGGGGGCCCGGGGAGCTGTTTTTT
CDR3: CASRSDSGGPGELFF

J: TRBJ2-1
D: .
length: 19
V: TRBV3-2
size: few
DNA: TGTGCCAGCAGAGTTAAGTTGGACCCCTTGCCCCCTTTTTACAATGAGCAGTTCTTC
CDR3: CASRVKLDPLPPFYNEQFF

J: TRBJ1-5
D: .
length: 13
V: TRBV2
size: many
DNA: TGTGCCAGCAGTTGGCTGGGGGATCAGCCCCAGCATTTT
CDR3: CASSWLGDQPQHF

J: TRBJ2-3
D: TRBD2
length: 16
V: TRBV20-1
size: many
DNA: TGCAGTGCTTCCCGACTAGCGGGGGGGCCGACAGATACGCAGTATTTT
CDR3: CSASRLAGGPTDTQYF

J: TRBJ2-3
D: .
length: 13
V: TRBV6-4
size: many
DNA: TGTGCCAGCAGTGACGGAGGCACAGATACGCAGTATTTT
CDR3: CASSDGGTDTQYF

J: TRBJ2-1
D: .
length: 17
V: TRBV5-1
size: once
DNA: TGCGCCAACAGCTTCCCAAGGACCCCGGGGGCCTTCAATGAGCAGTTCTTC
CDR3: CANSFPRTPGAFNEQFF

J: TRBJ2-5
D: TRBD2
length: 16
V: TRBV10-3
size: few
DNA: TGTGCCATCAGTGACTTGACTAGCGGGGGCCAAGAGACCCAGTACTTC
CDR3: CAISDLTSGGQETQYF

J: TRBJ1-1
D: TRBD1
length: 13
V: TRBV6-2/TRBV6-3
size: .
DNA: TGTGCCAGCAGCGCCCCAGGGGGCACTGAAGCTTTCTTT
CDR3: CASSAPGGTEAFF

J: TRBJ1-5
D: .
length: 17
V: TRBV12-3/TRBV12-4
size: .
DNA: TGTGCCAGCACCCCAGGACATGGGGGGTATAGCAATCAGCCCCAGCATTTT
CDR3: CASTPGHGGYSNQPQHF

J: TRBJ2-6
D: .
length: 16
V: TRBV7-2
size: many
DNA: TGTGCCAGCAGCTTAATTATTCGAGCTGGGGCCAACGTCCTGACTTTC
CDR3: CASSLIIRAGANVLTF

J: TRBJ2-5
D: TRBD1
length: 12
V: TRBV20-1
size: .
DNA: TGCAGTGCCTGGGACAGGTTGGATACCCAATACTTC
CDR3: CSAWDRLDTQYF

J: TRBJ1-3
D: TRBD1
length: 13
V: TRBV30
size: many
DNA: TGTGCCCGTTCGACAGGGGCTGGAAACACCATATATTTT
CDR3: CARSTGAGNTIYF

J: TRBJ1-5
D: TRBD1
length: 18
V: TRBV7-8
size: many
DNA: TGTGCCAGCAGCTTAGAACGAGGGCAGGGACAGCACAATCAGCCCCAGCATTTT
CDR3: CASSLERGQGQHNQPQHF

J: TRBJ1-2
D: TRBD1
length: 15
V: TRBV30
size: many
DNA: TGTGCCTGGATGGGAGGGACAGGGTCTAGCTATGGCTACACCTTC
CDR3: CAWMGGTGSSYGYTF

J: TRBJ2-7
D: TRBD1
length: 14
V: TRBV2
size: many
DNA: TGTGCCAGCAGGGCCGGGACAGTGAACTACGAGCAGTACTTC
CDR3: CASRAGTVNYEQYF

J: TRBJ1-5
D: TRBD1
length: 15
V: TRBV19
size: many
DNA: TGTGCCAGTAGTATCGGCGGGACAGTCAATCAGCCCCAGCATTTT
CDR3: CASSIGGTVNQPQHF

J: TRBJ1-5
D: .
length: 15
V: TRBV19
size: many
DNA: TGTGCCAGTAGTATAGGTAACAGGGCTGGGCAGCCCCAGCATTTT
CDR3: CASSIGNRAGQPQHF

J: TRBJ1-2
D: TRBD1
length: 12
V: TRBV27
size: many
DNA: TGTGCCAGCAGTTCCAGGACAGGGCGATACACCTTC
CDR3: CASSSRTGRYTF

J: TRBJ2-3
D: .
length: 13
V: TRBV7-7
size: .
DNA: TGTGCTAGCATCTTAGCCGAGCCCTATACGCAGTATTTT
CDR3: CASILAEPYTQYF

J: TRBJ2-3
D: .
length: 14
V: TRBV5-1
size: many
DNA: TGCGCCAGCCGAGGGGGGCCTAGCACAGATACGCAGTATTTT
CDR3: CASRGGPSTDTQYF

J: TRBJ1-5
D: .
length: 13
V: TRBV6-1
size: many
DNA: TGTGCCACCGGTGGGGGGGGCTACCAGCCCCAGCATTTT
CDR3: CATGGGGYQPQHF

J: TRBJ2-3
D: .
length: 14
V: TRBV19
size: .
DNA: TGTGCCAGTAGTATTTTCTTTATCACAGATACGCAGTATTTT
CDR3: CASSIFFITDTQYF

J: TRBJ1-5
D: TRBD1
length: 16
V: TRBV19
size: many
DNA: TGTGCCAGGAAAGGTGGCCCGGGACAGAAAAATCAGCCCCAGCATTTT
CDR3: CARKGGPGQKNQPQHF

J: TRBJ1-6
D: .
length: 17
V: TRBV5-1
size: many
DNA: TGCGCCAGCAGCTTGGTTTTTCTGCCCGATGGAAATTCACCCCTCCACTTT
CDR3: CASSLVFLPDGNSPLHF

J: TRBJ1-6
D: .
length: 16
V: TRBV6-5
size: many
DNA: TGTGCCAGCAGTTACTCGGTCAGCTCCTATAATTCACCCCTCCACTTT
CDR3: CASSYSVSSYNSPLHF

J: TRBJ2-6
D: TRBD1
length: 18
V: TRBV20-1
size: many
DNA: TGCAGTGCGCCGGCTACCCCGGGACAGGGTACCGGGGCCAACGTCCTGACTTTC
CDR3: CSAPATPGQGTGANVLTF

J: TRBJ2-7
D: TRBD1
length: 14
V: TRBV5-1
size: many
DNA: TGCGCCAGCAGCGTCCGGGACAGCACCTACGAGCAGTACTTC
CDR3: CASSVRDSTYEQYF

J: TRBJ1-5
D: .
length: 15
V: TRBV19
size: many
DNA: TGTGCCAGTAGTATCAGCAGGGGCCTTGGGCAGCCCCAGCATTTT
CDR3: CASSISRGLGQPQHF

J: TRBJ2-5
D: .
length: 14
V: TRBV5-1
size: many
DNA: TGCGCCAGCAGCTTTGGGGGGCTCCGAGAGACCCAGTACTTC
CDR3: CASSFGGLRETQYF

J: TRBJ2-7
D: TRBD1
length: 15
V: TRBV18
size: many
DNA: TGTGCCAGCTCCCGGAACCGACAGGGGTTGGCCGAGCAGTACTTC
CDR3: CASSRNRQGLAEQYF

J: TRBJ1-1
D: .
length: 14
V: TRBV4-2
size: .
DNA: TGTGCCAGCAGCCAAGATTTAATGAACACTGAAGCTTTCTTT
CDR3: CASSQDLMNTEAFF

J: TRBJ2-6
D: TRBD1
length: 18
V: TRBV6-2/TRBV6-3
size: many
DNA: TGTGCCAGCAGTACCAGAGGACAGGGTCTCTCTGGGGCCAACGTCCTGATTTTC
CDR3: CASSTRGQGLSGANVLIF

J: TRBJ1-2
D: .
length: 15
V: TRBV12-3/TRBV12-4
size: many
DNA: TGTGCCAGCAGTTTAGAAAGGGTCAGGATACATGGCTACACCTTC
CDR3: CASSLERVRIHGYTF

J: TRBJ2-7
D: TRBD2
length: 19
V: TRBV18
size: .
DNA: TGTGCCAGCTCACCACCGAGGGGGACTAGCGGGGGGCAGGTCTACGAGCAGTACTTC
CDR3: CASSPPRGTSGGQVYEQYF

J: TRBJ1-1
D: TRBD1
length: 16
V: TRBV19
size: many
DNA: TGTGCCAGTAGTACTCCCCGGACAGGGTTTACCACTGAAGCTTTCTTT
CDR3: CASSTPRTGFTTEAFF

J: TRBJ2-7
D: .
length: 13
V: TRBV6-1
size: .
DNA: TGTGCCAGCAGAGCCGAAGGGGGATCCGAGCAGTACTTC
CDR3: CASRAEGGSEQYF

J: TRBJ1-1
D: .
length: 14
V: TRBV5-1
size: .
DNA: TGCGCCAGAAGCTACCAGGAGCAGACCACTGAAGCTTACTTT
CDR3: CARSYQEQTTEAYF

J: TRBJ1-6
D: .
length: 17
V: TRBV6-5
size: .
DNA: TGTGCCAGCAGTTACGGGGTGCATGGGATCGTGAATTCACCCCTCCACTTT
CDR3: CASSYGVHGIVNSPLHF

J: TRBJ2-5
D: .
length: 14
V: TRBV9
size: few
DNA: TGTGCCAGCAGCGTAGGGCGAATACAAGAGACCCAGTACTTC
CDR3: CASSVGRIQETQYF

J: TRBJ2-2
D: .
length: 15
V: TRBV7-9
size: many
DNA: TGTGCCAGCAGCTTAGACAGGCAGGACACCGGGGAGCTGTTTTTT
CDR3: CASSLDRQDTGELFF

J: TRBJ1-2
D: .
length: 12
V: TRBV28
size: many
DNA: TGTGCCAGCAACTACAAGGGGGTTGGCTACACCTTC
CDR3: CASNYKGVGYTF